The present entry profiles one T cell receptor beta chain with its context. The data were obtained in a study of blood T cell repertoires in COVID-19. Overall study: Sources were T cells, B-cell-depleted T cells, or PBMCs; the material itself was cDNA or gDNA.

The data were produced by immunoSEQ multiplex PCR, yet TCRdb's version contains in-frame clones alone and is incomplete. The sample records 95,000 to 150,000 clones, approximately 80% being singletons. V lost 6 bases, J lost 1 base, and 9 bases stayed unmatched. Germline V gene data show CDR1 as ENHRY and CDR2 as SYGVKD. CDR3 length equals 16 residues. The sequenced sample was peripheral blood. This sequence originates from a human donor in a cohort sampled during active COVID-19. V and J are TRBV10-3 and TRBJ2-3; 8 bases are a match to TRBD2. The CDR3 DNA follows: TGTGCCATCAGCGGGGGGGGGAGGACTGGCACAGATACGCAGTATTTT. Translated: CAISGGGRTGTDTQYF.